Presented here are 13 T cell receptor beta chains from one specimen sequenced in a study of OX40 agonist ivuxolimab in advanced cancers. This table comes from immunoSEQ multiplex PCR, and its TCRdb copy is limited to in-frame clones, with some not included. The sample shows 98,000 or so clones, approximately 86% of them seen only once. Sequencing was performed on CD4+ or CD8+ T cells sorted from blood, taken in a trial of the OX40 agonist ivuxolimab. The origin of the receptors is an adult with an advanced solid tumor such as melanoma, head and neck, liver or kidney cancer.

The genes are TRBV28 and TRBJ1-2, with D unresolved. Trimming removed 2 bases at V and 7 bases at J, with 8 bases between. Germline V CDR1 and CDR2: MDHEN, SYDVKM. The CDR3 loop spans 12 amino acids. The CDR3 DNA follows: TGTGCCAGCAGTTTAAGAATCGGTGGCTACACCTTC. Protein sequence: CASSLRIGGYTF.

The chain couples TRBV6-5 to TRBJ2-2; TRBD1 might be the D (6 bases). With 6 bases removed from V and 0 bases from J, the gap between germline ends came to 11 bases. The CDR3 contains 15 residues. CDR1 and CDR2 from the germline V gene are MNHEY and SVGAGI. CDR3 sequence: CASSRGGSNTGELFF. The CDR3 nucleotides are TGTGCCAGCAGCAGAGGGGGATCGAACACCGGGGAGCTGTTTTTT.

The chain uses TRBV9 and TRBJ2-3; tentatively, D is TRBD2 (6 bases). The CDR3 totals 15 residues. The V end was cut by 4 bases, the J end by 2 bases, with 14 bases between. Germline V gives CDR1 SGDLS, CDR2 YYNGEE. The CDR3 nucleotides are TGTGCCAGCAGCAACCTAGCGAGCCTCACAGATACGCAGTATTTT. The encoded protein is CASSNLASLTDTQYF.

This clone was recorded at least ten times. The CDR3 spells CASSLGGLGSNEKLFF. In nucleotides, the CDR3 is TGTGCCAGCAGCTTGGGGGGACTTGGGTCTAATGAAAAACTGTTTTTT. The V call is TRBV5-4, the J call TRBJ1-4, with TRBD1 as a possible D gene (5 bases). V was shortened by 0 bases and J by 3 bases, with 12 bases between the two germline ends. CDR1 SGHNT and CDR2 YYREEE come from the germline V gene (reference sequence). The CDR3 loop spans 16 amino acids.

The chain uses TRBV14 and TRBJ2-7; TRBD1 is a possible D gene (5 bases). CDR3 length: 13 amino acids. The germline V gene encodes CDR1 SGHDN and CDR2 FVKESK. V lost 4 bases, J lost 12 bases, and 19 bases lay in between. The CDR3 DNA follows: TGTGCCAGCAGCCGCCAAACCAGGGATAGGGTGTACGTC. This codes for CASSRQTRDRVYV.

The sample holds a few counts of this clone. The chain couples TRBV30 to TRBJ1-4, with 7 bases matching TRBD1. V shed 8 bases and J 3 bases; nucleotides not matched to a gene: 9. Germline values: CDR1 GTSNPN, CDR2 SVGIG (reference sequence). The length of the CDR3 is 14 residues. CDR3 bases: TGTGCCACATCAGGACAGGTTTCTAATGAAAAACTGTTTTTT. Amino acid sequence: CATSGQVSNEKLFF.

The J gene is TRBJ1-5, the V gene TRBV18, with D tentatively TRBD1 (6 bases). CDR1 is KGHSH and CDR2 is LQKENI in the germline V gene. The CDR3 covers 14 residues. V gave up 3 bases and J gave up 8 bases, with 14 bases separating them. The CDR3 loop reads CASSPRDKIEPQHF. The CDR3 bases are TGTGCCAGCTCACCCAGGGACAAGATAGAGCCCCAGCATTTT.

The chain recombines TRBV5-1 with TRBJ2-3, with D possibly matching TRBD1 (5 bases). The V end was cut by 4 bases, the J end by 0 bases, with 12 bases between. The germline V gene encodes CDR1 SGHRS and CDR2 YFSETQ. This CDR3 is built from 15 residues. This CDR3 is CASSGAVSSTDTQYF. As DNA, the CDR3 is TGCGCCAGCAGCGGGGCCGTCTCTAGCACAGATACGCAGTATTTT.

The chain combines TRBV30 with TRBJ2-6, with D unresolved. CDR1 is GTSNPN and CDR2 is SVGIG in the germline V gene (reference sequence). This CDR3 comprises 13 residues. Trimming pared 2 bases from V and 0 bases from J, leaving 2 bases between. The CDR3 DNA reads TGTGCCTGGAGTCTCTCTGGGGCCAACGTCCTGACTTTC. It is translated as CAWSLSGANVLTF.

V gene TRBV6-1 combines with J gene TRBJ1-5, with D possibly TRBD1 on 6 matching bases. This CDR3 comprises 15 residues. The V and J ends lost 7 bases and 0 bases respectively, with 13 bases between them. Germline CDR1 MNHNS, CDR2 SASEGT. CDR3 sequence reads: CASKRQAYSNQPQHF. CDR3 DNA: TGTGCCAGCAAAAGACAGGCCTATAGCAATCAGCCCCAGCATTTT.

This chain joins TRBV2 and TRBJ1-1; TRBD1 is a possible D gene (5 bases). The CDR3 consists of 15 residues. The V end was cut by 8 bases, the J end by 0 bases, with 16 bases between. Germline assignment: CDR1 SNHLY and CDR2 FYNNEI. The CDR3 loop reads CASRRQTKLNTEAFF. CDR3 nucleotides: TGTGCCAGCCGGAGACAGACTAAACTGAACACTGAAGCTTTCTTT.

The genes are TRBV7-2 and TRBJ1-2, with TRBD1 matching 11 bases. CDR3 length: 15 residues. Per the germline V gene, CDR1 is SGHTA and CDR2 is FQGNSA. J gave up 4 bases and V 3 bases, and 4 bases lay outside the gene matches. Here the CDR3 reads CASSLGQGGFYGYTF. In DNA, the CDR3 is TGTGCCAGCAGCTTGGGACAGGGGGGATTCTATGGCTACACCTTC.

The chain links TRBV5-6 to TRBJ2-1; D not resolved. The ends were cut back, 1 base at V and 5 bases at J, with 4 bases in the middle. Germline assignment: CDR1 SGHDT and CDR2 YYEEEE. The CDR3 totals 12 residues. This chain's CDR3 is CASSLWNNEQFF. In DNA form, the CDR3 reads TGTGCCAGCAGCTTGTGGAACAATGAGCAGTTCTTC.